Described below is a single T cell receptor (beta chain) sequence and its context. Which antigen it targets is not known. Per-nucleotide qualities are absent, and no much larger clonotype sits a single base away. The sample comes from a study of technical replicates of blood from a few donors (dated by TCRdb to between 2016 and 2019). Libraries were built with the immunoSEQ multiplex PCR assay. Imported from immuneACCESS, the table was reduced by TCRdb to in-frame sequences with V and J called. These copies leave out some clones; in studies compared against another copy, an unresolved V gene accounts for under half, and the cause of the remainder is not known. Recorded for this sample are around 81,000 clones; approximately 94% of them occurred a single time. Jointly, the top ten make up roughly 0.37% of the sample. The germline V gene specifies MGHRA as CDR1 and YSYEKL as CDR2. Trimmed from V: 0 bases; trimmed from J: 5 bases; junction bases lacking a gene match: 7. The CDR3 covers 15 residues, taking in both the cysteine and the phenylalanine. The kept DNA is CDR3 alone, 45 bases in frame from the first base.

Sequencing was done on a sample of T cells isolated from PBMCs. Recombination joined TRBV4-1 with TRBJ2-7; TRBD2 agrees with 7 junctional bases. The receptor was derived from a human donor in good health. The CDR3 is CASSQEGLGADEQYF. The sequence in DNA is TGCGCCAGCAGCCAAGAAGGACTAGGAGCCGACGAGCAGTACTTC.